This is a list of T cell receptor beta chains from one sample in a study of blood T cell repertoires in COVID-19. Data came from immunoSEQ multiplex PCR; TCRdb stores just in-frame clones and leaves some out. The data show 490,000 or so clones, with 80% to 90% seen just once and 8% to 9.5% held by the top ten. Input material: PBMCs or T cells enriched from blood (not recorded which). These receptors were collected from an older woman who had recovered from COVID-19. Each CDR3 is given with its conserved first and last residue. Each record gives: J gene, D gene, V gene, CDR3 protein. D genes are given only for firm matches.

TRBJ1-1	NA	TRBV5-1	CASSPFTGSTEAFF
TRBJ1-3	TRBD1	TRBV5-1	CASSSGQGVIGNTIYF
TRBJ2-7	NA	TRBV20-1	CSASPLSGGGYEQYF
TRBJ1-6	TRBD1	TRBV4-1	CASSQETGAGVRPLHF
TRBJ2-7	NA	TRBV19	CASSIAQGPYEQYF
TRBJ2-1	NA	TRBV27	CASRRPGTYNEQFF
TRBJ1-3	NA	TRBV4-1	CASSQGFLYSGNTIYF
TRBJ1-1	TRBD1	TRBV4-2	CASSQGDRGYTEAFF
TRBJ2-3	NA	TRBV4-1	CASSQGGGTDTQYF
TRBJ2-1	NA	TRBV11-3	CASSLQGPYNEQFF
TRBJ1-5	NA	TRBV14	CASSQSSFSPQHF
TRBJ2-3	TRBD2	TRBV5-1	CASSIREVGTDTQYF
TRBJ1-4	NA	TRBV27	CASSFMGAGANEKLFF
TRBJ1-2	TRBD1	TRBV10-3	CAISGTGTNYGYTF
TRBJ2-1	TRBD1	TRBV27	CAVSGGQGYRNEQFF
TRBJ2-1	TRBD2	TRBV7-2	CASSLDPAGGSSYNEQFF
TRBJ1-3	NA	TRBV14	CASSQDWDSTGNTIYF
TRBJ1-1	NA	TRBV5-1	CASSLAGGKYSEAFF
TRBJ1-1	NA	TRBV9	CASSVVDTTEAFF
TRBJ1-2	TRBD1	TRBV2	CASRGTGNGYTF
TRBJ1-1	TRBD1	TRBV5-1	CASSLDGTANTEAFF
TRBJ2-1	TRBD1	TRBV19	CASSIRQGPYNEQFF
TRBJ1-6	TRBD1	TRBV3-1/TRBV3-2	CASSQTGQGDSPLHF
TRBJ2-7	TRBD2	TRBV6-5	CASRSSGGSYEQYF
TRBJ1-1	NA	TRBV19	CASSIAGAMNTEAFF
TRBJ2-5	TRBD1	TRBV6-5	CASSATGNKETQYF
TRBJ2-2	NA	TRBV5-5	CASSFTDSGYNTGELFF
TRBJ2-2	NA	TRBV13	CASSFDTNTGELFF
TRBJ1-2	TRBD1	TRBV3-1/TRBV3-2	CASSQGTVTYYTF
TRBJ2-3	NA	TRBV3-1/TRBV3-2	CASSQDLVRANTQYF
TRBJ1-4	NA	TRBV28	CASGVTGRYEKLFF
TRBJ2-1	TRBD1	TRBV23-1	CASSHLGQGGSDEQFF
TRBJ2-2	NA	TRBV7-6	CASSLYGGATTGELFF
TRBJ2-6	NA	TRBV27	CASRRRDISSGANVLTF
TRBJ2-3	NA	TRBV11-2	CASSLDLWRDTQYF